These 10 T cell receptor beta chains were sequenced from one sample in a study of glioma-infiltrating T cells after dendritic cell vaccination. TCRdb's copy holds only in-frame clones and misses some; the assay was immunoSEQ multiplex PCR. This sample yields more than 20,000 clones, of which 79% are seen a single time; under 40% belongs to the top ten. The material sequenced was blood, taken before dendritic cell vaccination. The receptors stem from a human donor with glioblastoma.

V usage is TRBV7-2 and J usage is TRBJ1-2; no definite D call. Germline lookup yields CDR1 SGHTA and CDR2 FQGNSA. V lost 5 bases and J lost 4, with 20 bases in between. The CDR3 is 16 amino acids. The CDR3 reads CASSQTQAGNGYGYTF. The CDR3 DNA follows: TGTGCCAGCAGCCAAACCCAGGCGGGCAACGGCTATGGCTACACCTTC.

This rearrangement joins TRBV10-3 to TRBJ2-3; 9 bases line up with TRBD2. The V segment lost 3 bases and the J segment 4 bases; nucleotides outside the gene matches: 2. CDR3 length: 14 amino acids. Germline V gives CDR1 ENHRY, CDR2 SYGVKD. DNA of the CDR3: TGTGCCATCAGTGATAGACTAGCGGCAGATACGCAGTATTTT. Translating gives CAISDRLAADTQYF.

The genes are TRBV19 and TRBJ2-5, with TRBD2 matching over 11 bases. Germline CDR1 reads LNHDA; CDR2 reads SQIVND (reference sequence). CDR3 length equals 18 residues. The V and J ends lost 5 bases and 5 bases, in that order; junction bases with no gene match: 16. For the CDR3, the DNA is TGTGCCAGTAGTTGGCCCCTGGTTAGCGGGAGGGCGCACGAGACCCAGTACTTC. Protein sequence: CASSWPLVSGRAHETQYF.

This clone was picked up a small number of times. The chain links TRBV7-2 to TRBJ2-5; D ambiguous. Gene TRBJ2-7 matches the end of the DNA better, so the J call may be wrong. This CDR3 region has 13 residues. Germline V CDR1 and CDR2: SGHTA, FQGNSA. CDR3 nucleotides: TGTGCCAGCAGCTTAGCGCGGCAGTACGAGCAGTACTTC. Amino acids: CASSLARQYEQYF.

The rearrangement links TRBV18 to TRBJ2-7; perhaps TRBD2 as D (5 bases). The CDR3 extends over 13 amino acids. V lost 0 bases to trimming and J lost 3 bases, with 6 bases between them. Germline CDR1 and CDR2: KGHSH and LQKENI. Here the CDR3 reads CASSPPGSYEQYF. CDR3 DNA sequence: TGTGCCAGCTCACCACCGGGGAGCTACGAGCAGTACTTC.

This chain connects TRBV9 to TRBJ1-1; no clear D. Trimming removed 2 bases at V and 3 bases at J, with 20 bases between. Germline CDR1 reads SGDLS; CDR2 reads YYNGEE. The length of the CDR3 is 17 residues. The CDR3 coding sequence is TGTGCCAGCAGCGTTAAAAGGGTGGAGGCAGGCTACACTGAAGCTTTCTTT. Protein sequence: CASSVKRVEAGYTEAFF.

The V and J genes are TRBV19 and TRBJ2-5, with D possibly being TRBD1 (5 bases). The V gene's germline CDR1 is LNHDA and CDR2 SQIVND (reference sequence). The length of the CDR3 is 13 residues. V lost 6 bases and J lost 0, with 8 bases in between. CDR3 loop: CASRAGNQETQYF. The CDR3 coding sequence is TGTGCCAGTAGGGCAGGGAACCAAGAGACCCAGTACTTC.

The chain has TRBV7-9 and TRBJ1-2, with 8 nucleotides matching TRBD1. Germline V gives CDR1 SEHNR, CDR2 FQNEAQ (reference sequence). The junction had 10 bases not matched to a gene; V was cut back by 5 bases and J by 2 bases. CDR3 length: 16 amino acids. CDR3 region: CASSPRGDRKNYGYTF. In nucleotides, the CDR3 is TGTGCCAGCAGCCCGCGAGGGGACAGGAAAAACTATGGCTACACCTTC.

This chain connects TRBV15 to TRBJ1-4; 7 bases line up with TRBD1. CDR1 LNHNV and CDR2 YYDKDF come from the germline V gene (reference sequence). With V trimmed by 1 base and J by 2 bases, 10 bases remained unmatched. There are 18 residues in the CDR3. CDR3 loop: CATSRAKETGLTNEKLFF. CDR3 DNA sequence: TGTGCCACCAGCAGAGCCAAAGAGACAGGGCTGACTAATGAAAAACTGTTTTTT.

This chain uses TRBV6-5 with TRBJ2-7; 9 positions agree with TRBD1. The CDR3 extends over 14 amino acids. The V gene end was trimmed by 5 bases and the J gene end by 5 bases; junction bases not matched to a gene: 7. Germline CDR1 and CDR2: MNHEY and SVGAGI. In DNA, the CDR3 is TGTGCCAGCAGTCGACGGACAGGGGATAACGAGCAGTACTTC. Translated, it gives CASSRRTGDNEQYF.